This passage covers 10 T cell receptor beta chains from one sample sequenced in a study of Graves' ophthalmopathy and Graves' hyperthyroidism. RNA transcripts served as template for amplifying TCR beta CDR3 sequences. HTBI primers were used in a first-round RT-PCR, which preceded a second-round multiplex PCR. TCRdb recomputed calls from the multiplex PCR reads with MiXCR, one row per CDR3 protein. Among around 1,200,000 distinct CDR3 sequences, about 35% were seen once, and the ten largest hold approximately 12%. Sequencing was carried out using peripheral blood or thyroid tissue (not recorded which). The receptors shown here come from an adult man with Graves' hyperthyroidism.

This clonotype came up a few times. The chain joins TRBV7-2 to TRBJ2-7; a weak D match, TRBD2 (5 bases). Germline CDR1 SGHTA, CDR2 FQGNSA. V dropped 5 bases and J dropped 2 bases, with 16 bases sitting between them. The CDR3 consists of 15 residues. The CDR3 sequence is CASSVVWRRPYEQYF. The CDR3 nucleotides read TGTGCCAGCAGCGTCGTCTGGAGGAGGCCCTACGAGCAGTACTTC.

At least ten counts were recorded for this clonotype. The V gene is TRBV29-1, the J gene TRBJ1-1, with 8 bases that match TRBD1. The germline CDR1 and CDR2 sequences are SQVTM and ANQGSEA. J gave up 4 bases and V 4 bases, and 5 bases lay outside the gene matches. The CDR3 has 13 residues. CDR3 protein: CSVGRTGTTEAFF. The CDR3 DNA sequence: TGCAGCGTTGGACGGACAGGGACCACTGAAGCTTTCTTT.

The V and J genes are TRBV28 and TRBJ2-2; D is uncertain. The CDR3 contains 14 residues. Germline CDR1 reads MDHEN; CDR2 reads SYDVKM. Trimming removed 3 bases from V and 7 bases from J, with 12 bases in between. CDR3 DNA sequence: TGTGCCAGCAGTTTCCCGCCAACTATCGGGGAGCTGTTTTTT. It codes for CASSFPPTIGELFF.

The J gene is TRBJ2-5, the V gene TRBV29-1; TRBD2 agrees at 8 bases. Germline CDR1 SQVTM, CDR2 ANQGSEA. The CDR3 runs to 13 residues. This CDR3 reads CSFHGRGGETQYF. In nucleotides, the CDR3 is TGCAGTTTTCACGGGAGGGGGGGAGAGACCCAGTACTTC.

V and J are TRBV7-9 and TRBJ1-1; D uncertain. V lost 8 bases and J lost 5, with 24 bases in between. This CDR3 spans 16 amino acids. Germline V gene data show CDR1 as SEHNR and CDR2 as FQNEAQ (reference sequence). The CDR3 sequence: CASGYSTTRDGTEAFF. CDR3 bases: TGTGCCAGCGGGTATAGTACGACAAGGGATGGGACTGAAGCTTTCTTT.

This clonotype has ten or more counts. The rearrangement uses TRBV29-1 and TRBJ1-2, with D unclear. Germline CDR1 SQVTM, CDR2 ANQGSEA. Trimming removed 4 bases from V and 2 bases from J, with 5 bases in between. The CDR3 is 11 amino acids. For the CDR3, the DNA is TGCAGCGTTGTAGCGAACTATGGCTACACCTTC. This encodes CSVVANYGYTF.

Comments on this clonotype: One junction end does not reproduce the germline sequence, and a read error may be involved. The V gene is TRBV5-1, the J gene TRBJ2-7; D not certain. Per the germline V gene, CDR1 is SGHRS and CDR2 is YFSETQ. This CDR3 has 13 amino acids. The CDR3 spells CASSANGLGEHYF. Written as DNA, the CDR3 is TGCGCCAGCAGCGCGAACGGTTTGGGCGAGCATTACTTC.

There are many counts of this clonotype. The V gene is TRBV20-1, the J gene TRBJ2-5, with TRBD2 matching over 7 bases. The germline gives CDR1 DFQATT, CDR2 SNEGSKA (reference sequence). The CDR3 runs 14 residues. The V gene end was trimmed by 5 bases and the J gene end by 9 bases; junction bases not matched to a gene: 15. The CDR3 nucleotides are TGCAGTGCTTGGCGGGCGGGAGAAGAAGTTGCCCAGTACTTC. It is translated as CSAWRAGEEVAQYF.

The chain joins TRBV12-3 or TRBV12-4 to TRBJ2-7, with 8 nucleotides matching TRBD1. The CDR3 covers 14 residues. V lost 6 bases to trimming and J lost 4 bases; unmatched junction nucleotides: 8. DNA for the CDR3: TGTGCCAGCAGACGGACAGGGAGTGGGTACGAGCAGTACTTC. It translates to CASRRTGSGYEQYF.

Many counts were recorded for this clonotype. The junction and the germline gene differ at one end; a read error may be behind it. J is TRBJ2-5 and V is TRBV5-1; 9 bases line up with TRBD1. CDR1 SGHRS and CDR2 YFSETQ come from the germline V gene. CDR3 length equals 15 residues. CDR3 DNA sequence: TGTGCCAGCAGCTTGGGACAGGGAGGAGGAGAGACCCAGTACTTC. Its protein product is CASSLGQGGGETQYF.